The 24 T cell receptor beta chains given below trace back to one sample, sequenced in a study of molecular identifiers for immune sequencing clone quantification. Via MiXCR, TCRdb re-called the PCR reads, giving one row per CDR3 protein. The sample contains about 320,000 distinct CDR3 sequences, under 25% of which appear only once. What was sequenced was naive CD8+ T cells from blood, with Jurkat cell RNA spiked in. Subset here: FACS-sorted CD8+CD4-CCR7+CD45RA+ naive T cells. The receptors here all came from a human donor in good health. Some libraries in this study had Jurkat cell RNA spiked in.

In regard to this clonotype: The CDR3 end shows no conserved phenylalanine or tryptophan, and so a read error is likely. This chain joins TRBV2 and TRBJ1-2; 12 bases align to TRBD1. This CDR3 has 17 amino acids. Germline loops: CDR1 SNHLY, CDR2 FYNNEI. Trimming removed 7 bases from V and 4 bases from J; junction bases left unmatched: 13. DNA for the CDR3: TGTGCCAGCATCGAGGGGGACAGGGGGCCCTTATCCTATGGCTACACCGTC. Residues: CASIEGDRGPLSYGYTV.

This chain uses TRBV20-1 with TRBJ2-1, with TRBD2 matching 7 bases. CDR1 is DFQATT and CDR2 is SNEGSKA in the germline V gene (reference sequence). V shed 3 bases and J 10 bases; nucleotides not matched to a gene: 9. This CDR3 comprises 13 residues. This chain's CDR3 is CSASGRLTYEQFF. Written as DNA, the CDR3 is TGCAGTGCTAGCGGGAGGCTAACCTACGAGCAGTTCTTC.

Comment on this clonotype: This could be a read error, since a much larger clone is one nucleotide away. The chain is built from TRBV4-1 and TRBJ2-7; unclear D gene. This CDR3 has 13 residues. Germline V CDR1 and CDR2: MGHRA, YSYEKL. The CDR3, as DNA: TGCGCCAGCAGCCCCCGCAAATACTACGCGCAGTACTTC. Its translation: CASSPRKYYAQYF.

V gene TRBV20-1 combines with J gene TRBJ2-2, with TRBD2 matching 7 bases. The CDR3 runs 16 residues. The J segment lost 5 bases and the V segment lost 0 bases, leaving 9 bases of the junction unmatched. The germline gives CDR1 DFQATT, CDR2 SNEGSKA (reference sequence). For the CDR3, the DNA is TGCAGTGCTAGAGATCACAGTGGGGGAGGGACCGGGGAGCTGTTTTTT. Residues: CSARDHSGGGTGELFF.

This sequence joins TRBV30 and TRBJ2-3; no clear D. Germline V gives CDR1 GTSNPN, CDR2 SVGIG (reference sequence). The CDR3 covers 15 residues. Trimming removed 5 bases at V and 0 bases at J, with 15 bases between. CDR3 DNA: TGTGCCTGGGGAACCGGGTTTTCTAGCACAGATACGCAGTATTTT. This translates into CAWGTGFSSTDTQYF.

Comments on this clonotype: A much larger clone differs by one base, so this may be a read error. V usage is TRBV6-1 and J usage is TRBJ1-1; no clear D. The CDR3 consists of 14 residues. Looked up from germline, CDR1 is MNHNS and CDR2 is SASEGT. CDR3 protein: CASSWSGVNTEALF. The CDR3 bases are TGTGCCAGCAGTTGGTCTGGGGTTAACACTGAAGCTCTCTTT.

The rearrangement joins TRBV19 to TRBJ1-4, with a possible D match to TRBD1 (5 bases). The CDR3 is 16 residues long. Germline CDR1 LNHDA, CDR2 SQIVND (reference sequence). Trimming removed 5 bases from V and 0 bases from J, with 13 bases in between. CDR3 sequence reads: CASSVGAATTNEKLFF. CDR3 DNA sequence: TGTGCCAGTAGTGTTGGGGCCGCCACAACTAATGAAAAACTGTTTTTT.

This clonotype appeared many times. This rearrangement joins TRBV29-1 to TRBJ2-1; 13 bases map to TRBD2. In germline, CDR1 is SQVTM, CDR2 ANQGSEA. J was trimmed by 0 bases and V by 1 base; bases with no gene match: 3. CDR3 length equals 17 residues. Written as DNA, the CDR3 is TGCAGCGTTGAAGGACTAGCGGGGGGACCCTCCTACAATGAGCAGTTCTTC. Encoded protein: CSVEGLAGGPSYNEQFF.

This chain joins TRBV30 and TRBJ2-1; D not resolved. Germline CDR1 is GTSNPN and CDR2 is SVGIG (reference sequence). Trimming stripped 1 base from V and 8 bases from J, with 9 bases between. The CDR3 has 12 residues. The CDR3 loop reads CAWSEVGHEQFF. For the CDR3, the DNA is TGTGCCTGGAGTGAAGTCGGACATGAGCAGTTCTTC. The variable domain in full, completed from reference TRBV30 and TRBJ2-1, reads SQTIHQWPATLVQPVGSPLSLECTVEGTSNPNLYWYRQAAGRGLQLLFYSVGIGQISSEVPQNLSASRPQDRQFILSSKKLLLSDSGFYLCAWSEVGHEQFFGPGTRLTVL.

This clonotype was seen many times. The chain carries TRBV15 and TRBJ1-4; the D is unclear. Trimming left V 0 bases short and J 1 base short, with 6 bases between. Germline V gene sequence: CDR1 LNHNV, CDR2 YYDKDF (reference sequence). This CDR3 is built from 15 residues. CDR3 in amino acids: CATSRESGTNEKLFF. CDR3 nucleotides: TGTGCCACCAGCAGAGAATCAGGAACTAATGAAAAACTGTTTTTT.

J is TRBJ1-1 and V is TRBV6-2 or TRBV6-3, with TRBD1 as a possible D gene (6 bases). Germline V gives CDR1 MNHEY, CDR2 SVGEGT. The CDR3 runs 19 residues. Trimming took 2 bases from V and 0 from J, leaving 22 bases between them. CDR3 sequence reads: CASSYGRVAGVSMNTEAFF. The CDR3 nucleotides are TGTGCCAGCAGTTACGGCCGGGTGGCAGGGGTGAGCATGAACACTGAAGCTTTCTTT.

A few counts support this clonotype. The CDR3, as DNA: TGTGCCAGCAGCCAAGAGGTTGTTGGCACTGAAGCTTTCTTT. Its protein is CASSQEVVGTEAFF. This chain links TRBV14 with TRBJ1-1; D gene ambiguous. CDR3 size: 14 residues. CDR1 is SGHDN and CDR2 is FVKESK in the germline V gene. Trimming took off 0 bases at V and 4 bases at J, with 9 bases between the two ends. Full variable domain (rest looked up from reference TRBV14 and TRBJ1-1): EAGVTQFPSHSVIEKGQTVTLRCDPISGHDNLYWYRRVMGKEIKFLLHFVKESKQDESGMPNNRFLAERTGGTYSTLKVQPAELEDSGVYFCASSQEVVGTEAFFGQGTRLTVV.

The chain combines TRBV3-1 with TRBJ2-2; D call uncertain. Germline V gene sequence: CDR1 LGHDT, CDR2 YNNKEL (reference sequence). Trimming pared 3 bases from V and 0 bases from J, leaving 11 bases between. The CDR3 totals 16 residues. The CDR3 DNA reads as TGTGCCAGCAGCCAGAACGGTTTTGCGAACACCGGGGAGCTGTTTTTT. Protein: CASSQNGFANTGELFF. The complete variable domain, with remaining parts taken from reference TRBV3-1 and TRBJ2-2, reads DTAVSQTPKYLVTQMGNDKSIKCEQNLGHDTMYWYKQDSKKFLKIMFSYNNKELIINETVPNRFSPKSPDKAHLNLHINSLELGDSAVYFCASSQNGFANTGELFFGEGSRLTVL.

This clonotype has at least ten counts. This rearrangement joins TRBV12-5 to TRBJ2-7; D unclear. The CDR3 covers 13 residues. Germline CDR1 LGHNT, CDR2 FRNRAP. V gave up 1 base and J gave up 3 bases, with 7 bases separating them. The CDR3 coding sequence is TGTGCTAGTGGTTTGGGGAGCTACTACGAGCAGTACTTC. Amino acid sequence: CASGLGSYYEQYF.

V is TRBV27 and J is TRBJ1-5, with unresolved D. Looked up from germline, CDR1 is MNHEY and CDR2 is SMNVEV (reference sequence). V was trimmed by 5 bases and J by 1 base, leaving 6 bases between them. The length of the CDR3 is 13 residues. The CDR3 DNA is TGTGCCAGCAGTATCTGGAGCAATCAGCCCCAGCATTTT. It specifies CASSIWSNQPQHF.

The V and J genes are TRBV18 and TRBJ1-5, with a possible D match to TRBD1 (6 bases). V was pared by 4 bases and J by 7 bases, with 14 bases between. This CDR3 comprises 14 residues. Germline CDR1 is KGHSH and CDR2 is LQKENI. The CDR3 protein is CASSHGTSDQPQHF. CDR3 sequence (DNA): TGTGCCAGCTCACACGGGACATCGGACCAGCCCCAGCATTTT.

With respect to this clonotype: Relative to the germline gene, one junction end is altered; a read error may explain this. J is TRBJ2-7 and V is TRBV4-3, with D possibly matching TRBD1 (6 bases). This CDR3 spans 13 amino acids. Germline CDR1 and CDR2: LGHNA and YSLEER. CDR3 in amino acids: CARSPSRGYEQYF. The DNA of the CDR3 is TGCGCCCGCAGCCCGAGCAGGGGCTACGAGCAGTACTTC.

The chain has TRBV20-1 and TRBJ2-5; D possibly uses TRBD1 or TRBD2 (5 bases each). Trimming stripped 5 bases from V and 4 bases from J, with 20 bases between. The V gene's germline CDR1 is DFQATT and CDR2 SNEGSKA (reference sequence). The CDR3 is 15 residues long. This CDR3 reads CSAGTDYRVGETQYF. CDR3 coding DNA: TGCAGTGCTGGGACCGACTACCGAGTAGGAGAGACCCAGTACTTC.

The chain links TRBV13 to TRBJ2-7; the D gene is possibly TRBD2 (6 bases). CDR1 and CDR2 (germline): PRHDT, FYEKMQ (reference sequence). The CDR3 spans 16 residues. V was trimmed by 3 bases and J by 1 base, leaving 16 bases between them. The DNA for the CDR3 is TGTGCCAGCAGCTTCAGCGAAGGGGAGGATTCCTACGAGCAGTACTTC. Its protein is CASSFSEGEDSYEQYF.

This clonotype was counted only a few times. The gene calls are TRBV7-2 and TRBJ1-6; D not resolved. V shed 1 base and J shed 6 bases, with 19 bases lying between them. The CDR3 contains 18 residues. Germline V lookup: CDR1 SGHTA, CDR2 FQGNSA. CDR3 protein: CASSLDPWRTDLNSPLHF. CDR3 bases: TGTGCCAGCAGCTTAGACCCCTGGAGGACCGATCTTAATTCACCCCTCCACTTT.

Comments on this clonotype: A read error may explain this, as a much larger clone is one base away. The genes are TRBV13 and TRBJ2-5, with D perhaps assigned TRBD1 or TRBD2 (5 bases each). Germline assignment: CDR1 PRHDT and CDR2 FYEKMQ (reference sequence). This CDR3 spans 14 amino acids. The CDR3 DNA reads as TGTACCAGCAGCTCCTGGGGGTTCCAAGAGACCCAGTACTTC. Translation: CTSSSWGFQETQYF.

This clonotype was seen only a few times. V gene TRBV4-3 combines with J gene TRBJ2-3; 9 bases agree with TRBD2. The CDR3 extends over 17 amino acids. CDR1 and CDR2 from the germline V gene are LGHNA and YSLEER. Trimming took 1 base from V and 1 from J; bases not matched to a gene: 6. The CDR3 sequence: CASSQVIQRGGTDTQYF. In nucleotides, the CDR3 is TGCGCCAGCAGCCAAGTTATCCAGCGGGGGGGCACAGATACGCAGTATTTT.

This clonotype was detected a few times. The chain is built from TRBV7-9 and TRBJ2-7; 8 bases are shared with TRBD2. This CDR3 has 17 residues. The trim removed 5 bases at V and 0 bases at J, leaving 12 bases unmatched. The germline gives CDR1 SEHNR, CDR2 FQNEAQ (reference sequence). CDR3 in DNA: TGTGCCAGCAGCGCGGGGTCCGGGGGGGCAAACTCCTACGAGCAGTACTTC. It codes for CASSAGSGGANSYEQYF.

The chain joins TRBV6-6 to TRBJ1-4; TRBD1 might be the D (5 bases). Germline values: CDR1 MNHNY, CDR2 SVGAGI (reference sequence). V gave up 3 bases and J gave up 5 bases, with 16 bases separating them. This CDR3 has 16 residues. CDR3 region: CASSYGSDIKNEKLFF. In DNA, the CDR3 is TGTGCCAGCAGTTATGGATCGGACATAAAGAATGAAAAACTGTTTTTT.